The sequence of this TCR beta chain was determined in a study of spatial heterogeneity in lung cancer. The wider study: Averaged across combinations, each unique TCR and UMI pairing appeared more than ten times in raw reads, which were uncorrected.

The study, taken as a whole, reports: Expanded tumor TCRs that were ubiquitous appeared in blood more at resection than follow-up.

V was pared by 1 base and J by 2 bases, with 9 bases between. Germline V CDR1 and CDR2: LGHDT, YNNKEL (reference sequence). This CDR3 spans 14 amino acids. Sample time point: sample taken at primary tumor resection. Unsorted whole RNA samples from tumor, nontumor lung or frozen PBMC were sequenced. Untreated early-stage non-small cell lung cancer patients, 65 to 90 in total, were the donors. The presence of a unique molecular identifier marked each TCR cDNA molecule. In TCRdb, the 5' RACE reads were re-called with MiXCR into one record per CDR3 protein. In the table there are 82,000 or so distinct CDR3 sequences, 10% to 15% of which are singletons. Of note for this clonotype: What it binds is not known.

This chain joins TRBV3-1 and TRBJ2-7, with D perhaps TRBD2 (6 bases). The sample was PBMCs, taken at surgery. The sequence came from a male donor with early-stage non-small cell lung cancer. The CDR3 DNA reads TGTGCCAGCAGCCAAGGCGGGGCCGCCTACGAGCAGTACTTC. Protein product: CASSQGGAAYEQYF.